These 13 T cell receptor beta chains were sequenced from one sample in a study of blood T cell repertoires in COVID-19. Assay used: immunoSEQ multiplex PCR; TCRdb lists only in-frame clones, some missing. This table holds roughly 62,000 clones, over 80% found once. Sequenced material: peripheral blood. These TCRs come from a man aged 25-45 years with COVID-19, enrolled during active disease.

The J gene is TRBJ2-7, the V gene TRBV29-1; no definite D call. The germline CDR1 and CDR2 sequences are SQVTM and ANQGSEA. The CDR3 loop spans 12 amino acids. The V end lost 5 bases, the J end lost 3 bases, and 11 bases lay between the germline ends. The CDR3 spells CSVRNSSYEQYF. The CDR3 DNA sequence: TGCAGCGTTCGCAATTCTAGCTACGAGCAGTACTTC.

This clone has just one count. CDR3 nucleotides: TGTGCCAGAAGCTTAGGACAAACGAGCACAGATACGCAGTATTTT. As protein: CARSLGQTSTDTQYF. This chain connects TRBV7-5 to TRBJ2-3; TRBD1 is the table's D call, not checked against the DNA. TRBV7-5 is deemed a pseudogene. The CDR3 totals 15 residues.

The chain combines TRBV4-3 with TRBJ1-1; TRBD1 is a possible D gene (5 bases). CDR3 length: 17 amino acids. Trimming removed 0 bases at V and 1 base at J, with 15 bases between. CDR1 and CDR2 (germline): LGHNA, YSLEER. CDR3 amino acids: CASSQDAAGRWNTEAFF. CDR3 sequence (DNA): TGCGCCAGCAGCCAAGATGCGGCGGGACGGTGGAACACTGAAGCTTTCTTT.

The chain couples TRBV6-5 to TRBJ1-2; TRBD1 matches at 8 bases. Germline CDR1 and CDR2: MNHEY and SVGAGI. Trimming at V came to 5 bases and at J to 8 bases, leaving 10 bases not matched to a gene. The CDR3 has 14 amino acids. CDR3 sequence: CASSPPGQGSGYTF. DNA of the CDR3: TGTGCCAGCAGTCCACCCGGACAGGGTAGCGGCTACACCTTC.

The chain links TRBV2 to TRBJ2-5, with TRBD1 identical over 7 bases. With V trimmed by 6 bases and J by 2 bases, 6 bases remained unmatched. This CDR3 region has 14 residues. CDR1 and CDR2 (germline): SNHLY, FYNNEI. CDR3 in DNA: TGTGCCAGCAGCCGGACAGGCCCACAAGAGACCCAGTACTTC. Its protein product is CASSRTGPQETQYF.

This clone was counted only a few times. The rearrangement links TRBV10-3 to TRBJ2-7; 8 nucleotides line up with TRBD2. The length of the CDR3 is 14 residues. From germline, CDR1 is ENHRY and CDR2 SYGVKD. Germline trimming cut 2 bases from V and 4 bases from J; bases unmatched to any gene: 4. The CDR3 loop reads CAISEGAGAYEQYF. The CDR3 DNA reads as TGTGCCATCAGTGAGGGAGCGGGAGCTTACGAGCAGTACTTC.

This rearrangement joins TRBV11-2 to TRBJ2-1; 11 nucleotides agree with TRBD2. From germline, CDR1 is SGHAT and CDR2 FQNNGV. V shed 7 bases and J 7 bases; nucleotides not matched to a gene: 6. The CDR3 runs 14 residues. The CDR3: CASNGLAGGNEQFF. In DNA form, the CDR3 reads TGTGCCAGCAACGGGCTAGCGGGAGGTAATGAGCAGTTCTTC.

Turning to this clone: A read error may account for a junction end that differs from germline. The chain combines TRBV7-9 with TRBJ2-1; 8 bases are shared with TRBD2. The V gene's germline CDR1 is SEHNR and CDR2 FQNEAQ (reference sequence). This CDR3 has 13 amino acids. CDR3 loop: CASSQSNERERFF. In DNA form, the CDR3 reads TGTGCCAGCAGCCAGAGTAACGAGCGGGAGCGGTTCTTC. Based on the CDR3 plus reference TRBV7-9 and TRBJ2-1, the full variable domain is DTGVSQNPRHKITKRGQNVTFRCDPISEHNRLYWYRQTLGQGPEFLTYFQNEAQLEKSRLLSDRFSAERPKGSFSTLEIQRTEQGDSAMYLCASSQSNERERFFGPGTRLTVL.

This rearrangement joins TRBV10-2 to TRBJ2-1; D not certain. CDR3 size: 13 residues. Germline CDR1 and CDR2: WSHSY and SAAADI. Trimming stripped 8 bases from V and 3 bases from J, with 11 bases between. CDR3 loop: CASVVQNYNEQFF. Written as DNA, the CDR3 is TGCGCCAGCGTGGTGCAGAACTACAATGAGCAGTTCTTC.

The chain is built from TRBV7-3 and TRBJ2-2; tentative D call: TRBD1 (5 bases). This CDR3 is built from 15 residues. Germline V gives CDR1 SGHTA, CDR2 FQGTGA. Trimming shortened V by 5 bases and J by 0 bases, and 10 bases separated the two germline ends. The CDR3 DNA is TGTGCCAGCAGCCCGGTGGGGCCGAACACCGGGGAGCTGTTTTTT. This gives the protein CASSPVGPNTGELFF.

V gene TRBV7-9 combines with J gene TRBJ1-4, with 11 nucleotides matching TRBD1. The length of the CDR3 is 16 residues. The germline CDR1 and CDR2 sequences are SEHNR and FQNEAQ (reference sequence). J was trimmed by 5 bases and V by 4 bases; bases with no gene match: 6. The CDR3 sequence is CASSSGQGVGNEKLFF. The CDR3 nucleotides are TGTGCCAGCAGCTCGGGACAGGGGGTTGGAAATGAAAAACTGTTTTTT.

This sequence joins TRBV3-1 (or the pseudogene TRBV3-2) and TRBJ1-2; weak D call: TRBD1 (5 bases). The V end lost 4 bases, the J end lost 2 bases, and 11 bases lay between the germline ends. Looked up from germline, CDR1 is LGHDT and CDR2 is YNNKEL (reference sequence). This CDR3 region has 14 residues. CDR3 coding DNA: TGTGCCAGCAGCCTGACAGCCACAAACTATGGCTACACCTTC. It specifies CASSLTATNYGYTF.

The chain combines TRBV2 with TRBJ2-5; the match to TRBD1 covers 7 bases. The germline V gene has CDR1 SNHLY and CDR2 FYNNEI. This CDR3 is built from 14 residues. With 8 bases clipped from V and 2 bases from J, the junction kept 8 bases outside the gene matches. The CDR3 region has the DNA TGTGCCAGCGCAAAGGGCAGGGGGCAAGAGACCCAGTACTTC. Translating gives CASAKGRGQETQYF.